What follows are 27 T cell receptor beta chains derived from one specimen sequenced in a study of T cells in localized non-small cell lung cancer. TCRdb's copy holds only in-frame clones and misses some; the assay was immunoSEQ multiplex PCR. The table lists approximately 63,000 clones, about 90% of them singletons, with around 20% in the top ten. Specimen: peripheral blood, collected before any cancer treatment. These TCRs come from a man aged 40 to 70 with stage I squamous cell lung carcinoma.

This sequence joins TRBV7-9 and TRBJ2-5; 9 bases match TRBD1. The trim removed 5 bases at V and 3 bases at J, leaving 10 bases unmatched. The CDR3 covers 16 residues. Germline values: CDR1 SEHNR, CDR2 FQNEAQ (reference sequence). The CDR3 loop reads CASSGSHRDREETQYF. For the CDR3, the DNA is TGTGCCAGCAGCGGATCTCACCGGGACAGGGAAGAGACCCAGTACTTC. Full variable domain (remainder filled in from reference TRBV7-9 and TRBJ2-5): DTGVSQNPRHKITKRGQNVTFRCDPISEHNRLYWYRQTLGQGPEFLTYFQNEAQLEKSRLLSDRFSAERPKGSFSTLEIQRTEQGDSAMYLCASSGSHRDREETQYFGPGTRLLVL.

This chain joins TRBV6-1 and TRBJ2-7, with 9 positions matching TRBD1. CDR1 MNHNS and CDR2 SASEGT come from the germline V gene. This CDR3 has 14 amino acids. J gave up 4 bases and V 6 bases, and 7 bases lay outside the gene matches. The CDR3 sequence is CASRYRDRAYEQYF. CDR3 in DNA: TGTGCCAGCAGGTACCGGGACAGGGCGTACGAGCAGTACTTC.

The chain carries TRBV11-1 and TRBJ1-4, with a weak D call TRBD1 (5 bases). V was trimmed by 1 base and J by 6 bases, leaving 9 bases between them. The CDR3 runs to 14 residues. Germline V gene lookup returns CDR1 SGHAT and CDR2 FQDESV (reference sequence). The CDR3 region is CASSLVGTDEKLFF. CDR3 bases: TGTGCCAGCAGCTTAGTAGGGACTGATGAAAAACTGTTTTTT. Drawing the rest from reference TRBV11-1 and TRBJ1-4, the complete variable domain is EAEVAQSPRYKITEKSQAVAFWCDPISGHATLYWYRQILGQGPELLVQFQDESVVDDSQLPKDRFSAERLKGVDSTLKIQPAELGDSAMYLCASSLVGTDEKLFFGSGTQLSVL.

The chain couples TRBV19 to TRBJ2-2; the D is unclear. Trimming shortened V by 4 bases and J by 0 bases, and 18 bases separated the two germline ends. This CDR3 region has 18 residues. Looked up from germline, CDR1 is LNHDA and CDR2 is SQIVND (reference sequence). CDR3 region: CASSNRVDGYSNTGELFF. CDR3 nucleotides: TGTGCCAGTAGTAATCGGGTGGACGGCTACTCGAACACCGGGGAGCTGTTTTTT. Filled out from reference TRBV19 and TRBJ2-2, the complete variable domain reads DGGITQSPKYLFRKEGQNVTLSCEQNLNHDAMYWYRQDPGQGLRLIYYSQIVNDFQKGDIAEGYSVSREKKESFPLTVTSAQKNPTAFYLCASSNRVDGYSNTGELFFGEGSRLTVL.

The chain combines TRBV19 with TRBJ1-2; 11 bases fit TRBD1. The CDR3 loop spans 14 amino acids. V lost 8 bases and J lost 4; bases outside the gene matches: 6. Germline V CDR1 and CDR2: LNHDA, SQIVND (reference sequence). This chain's CDR3 is CASEDRGLTYGYTF. The CDR3 DNA reads TGTGCCAGTGAGGACAGGGGGCTGACCTATGGCTACACCTTC.

This sequence joins TRBV6-6 and TRBJ2-1; D call uncertain. Per germline, CDR1 MNHNY and CDR2 SVGAGI (reference sequence). This CDR3 is built from 13 residues. Trimming took off 6 bases at V and 5 bases at J, with 11 bases between the two ends. CDR3 DNA sequence: TGTGCCAGCAGACGGACGGAGAACAATGAGCAGTTCTTC. Translated, it gives CASRRTENNEQFF.

The genes are TRBV28 and TRBJ2-1; 12 nucleotides match TRBD1. The CDR3 contains 14 residues. Germline-derived CDR1 and CDR2 are MDHEN and SYDVKM. The V and J ends lost 8 bases and 8 bases, in that order; junction bases with no gene match: 7. CDR3 DNA sequence: TGTGCCAGCGACAGGAGGGACAGGGGGCATGAGCAGTTCTTC. As protein: CASDRRDRGHEQFF.

The V and J genes are TRBV27 and TRBJ2-1, with D perhaps TRBD2 (6 bases). CDR1 MNHEY and CDR2 SMNVEV come from the germline V gene (reference sequence). The CDR3 has 14 residues. V was pared by 5 bases and J by 5 bases, with 13 bases between. CDR3: CASSPVGGHNEQFF. Written as DNA, the CDR3 is TGTGCCAGCAGTCCCGTCGGGGGTCACAATGAGCAGTTCTTC.

This rearrangement joins TRBV18 to TRBJ1-1; 9 bases align to TRBD1. This CDR3 spans 15 amino acids. The trim removed 6 bases at V and 0 bases at J, leaving 5 bases unmatched. Germline-derived CDR1 and CDR2 are KGHSH and LQKENI. The CDR3 sequence is CASSPDRGVNTEAFF. The CDR3 coding sequence is TGTGCCAGCTCGCCTGACAGGGGGGTGAACACTGAAGCTTTCTTT.

This clone was seen just once. J is TRBJ2-2 and V is TRBV4-3; 8 bases line up with TRBD2. Germline V lookup: CDR1 LGHNA, CDR2 YSLEER. CDR3 length: 16 residues. V shed 6 bases, J shed 6 bases, and the junction held 12 bases outside the gene matches. In DNA, the CDR3 is TGCGCCAGCAGTCCCCAAGCGGGAGCTTCGGCCGGGGAGCTGTTTTTT. The encoded protein is CASSPQAGASAGELFF.

The rearrangement links TRBV18 to TRBJ1-3; D is possibly TRBD1 (6 bases). Germline V gene sequence: CDR1 KGHSH, CDR2 LQKENI. CDR3 length: 16 amino acids. The V end lost 0 bases, the J end lost 4 bases, and 13 bases lay between the germline ends. The CDR3 coding sequence is TGTGCCAGCTCACCACCGCTCCAGGGGTCCGGAAACACCATATATTTT. It yields the protein CASSPPLQGSGNTIYF. Full variable domain (remainder filled in from reference TRBV18 and TRBJ1-3): NAGVMQNPRHLVRRRGQEARLRCSPMKGHSHVYWYRQLPEEGLKFMVYLQKENIIDESGMPKERFSAEFPKEGPSILRIQQVVRGDSAAYFCASSPPLQGSGNTIYFGEGSWLTVV.

The V call is TRBV4-3, the J call TRBJ2-1; 7 bases align to TRBD2. Germline V CDR1 and CDR2: LGHNA, YSLEER. The length of the CDR3 is 17 residues. The V segment lost 0 bases and the J segment 7 bases; nucleotides outside the gene matches: 12. CDR3 nucleotides: TGCGCCAGCAGCCAAGATGGAGGGGAGGGAGGGCGAAATGAGCAGTTCTTC. This sequence encodes CASSQDGGEGGRNEQFF.

This clone was counted once. The CDR3 here is CASSAQGTLNQPQHF. The CDR3 coding sequence is TGTGCCAGTAGCGCCCAGGGAACCCTCAATCAGCCCCAGCATTTT. The chain is built from TRBV19 and TRBJ1-5; tentatively, D is TRBD1 (5 bases). Trimming stripped 6 bases from V and 3 bases from J, with 15 bases between. Germline V gene data show CDR1 as LNHDA and CDR2 as SQIVND (reference sequence). The CDR3 spans 15 residues. The full variable domain, with the rest looked up from reference TRBV19 and TRBJ1-5, is DGGITQSPKYLFRKEGQNVTLSCEQNLNHDAMYWYRQDPGQGLRLIYYSQIVNDFQKGDIAEGYSVSREKKESFPLTVTSAQKNPTAFYLCASSAQGTLNQPQHFGDGTRLSIL.

The gene calls are TRBV6-5 and TRBJ1-1, with D tentatively TRBD1 (5 bases). The germline V gene encodes CDR1 MNHEY and CDR2 SVGAGI. V gave up 5 bases and J gave up 7 bases, with 17 bases separating them. The CDR3 loop spans 14 amino acids. The CDR3 DNA reads TGTGCCAGCAGTGCCCCGGGACGGAGGAATGAAGCTTTCTTT. It codes for CASSAPGRRNEAFF.

The V call is TRBV4-3, the J call TRBJ2-1; D gene unclear. V lost 5 bases and J 1 base, leaving 15 bases between the germline ends. This CDR3 is built from 16 residues. CDR1 is LGHNA and CDR2 is YSLEER in the germline V gene. The CDR3 DNA reads TGCGCCAGCAGCAGGGCGGCCTCTGGGTCCTACAATGAGCAGTTCTTC. Translated: CASSRAASGSYNEQFF.

This sequence joins TRBV7-6 and TRBJ2-7; TRBD2 aligns across 9 bases. With 3 bases clipped from V and 7 bases from J, the junction kept 7 bases outside the gene matches. This CDR3 has 14 residues. Germline V gene data show CDR1 as SGHVS and CDR2 as FNYEAQ. The CDR3 loop reads CASSFSGSESEQYF. CDR3 bases: TGTGCCAGCAGCTTTAGCGGGAGCGAGAGTGAGCAGTACTTC.

The chain has TRBV10-3 and TRBJ2-5, with D perhaps matching TRBD2 (6 bases). The germline V gene encodes CDR1 ENHRY and CDR2 SYGVKD. This CDR3 comprises 13 residues. Trimming took off 6 bases at V and 4 bases at J, with 12 bases between the two ends. The CDR3 loop is CAISLDGRETQYF. Here the CDR3 DNA reads TGTGCCATCAGCCTAGACGGGAGAGAGACCCAGTACTTC.

The sample holds one count of this clone. The chain has TRBV7-2 and TRBJ2-3; D possibly matches TRBD1 or TRBD2 (5 bases each). From germline, CDR1 is SGHTA and CDR2 FQGNSA. CDR3 length: 14 residues. Trimming pared 4 bases from V and 3 bases from J, leaving 11 bases between. The CDR3 sequence is CASSWDHQTDTQYF. DNA for the CDR3: TGTGCCAGCAGCTGGGACCATCAGACAGATACGCAGTATTTT.

This chain connects TRBV7-2 to TRBJ2-3; TRBD2 aligns across 7 bases. V lost 3 bases and J lost 6; bases outside the gene matches: 6. CDR3 length: 14 residues. The germline CDR1 and CDR2 sequences are SGHTA and FQGNSA. DNA for the CDR3: TGTGCCAGCAGCTTCCGGCGGGGAGGGGATACGCAGTATTTT. It specifies CASSFRRGGDTQYF.

This clone came up once. This chain joins TRBV7-8 and TRBJ2-3; 10 bases agree with TRBD2. The V and J ends lost 5 bases and 7 bases, in that order; junction bases with no gene match: 9. This CDR3 spans 15 amino acids. Germline V lookup: CDR1 SGHVS, CDR2 FQNEAQ. The CDR3 reads CASSQSSGSGYTQYF. Written as DNA, the CDR3 is TGTGCCAGCAGCCAGTCTAGCGGGAGCGGGTATACGCAGTATTTT.

This clone was picked up one time. The chain combines TRBV30 with TRBJ1-4; 8 nucleotides line up with TRBD1. Germline lookup yields CDR1 GTSNPN and CDR2 SVGIG (reference sequence). This CDR3 region has 17 residues. The V segment lost 0 bases and the J segment 7 bases; nucleotides outside the gene matches: 13. CDR3 in DNA: TGTGCCTGGAGTGTGAGGAGCGGACAGGGAATAGGTGAAAAACTGTTTTTT. The encoded protein is CAWSVRSGQGIGEKLFF. Based on the CDR3 plus reference TRBV30 and TRBJ1-4, the full variable domain is SQTIHQWPATLVQPVGSPLSLECTVEGTSNPNLYWYRQAAGRGLQLLFYSVGIGQISSEVPQNLSASRPQDRQFILSSKKLLLSDSGFYLCAWSVRSGQGIGEKLFFGSGTQLSVL.

Turning to this clone: Other DNA sequences from this sample encode an identical CDR3 as well. The gene calls are TRBV18 and TRBJ2-7, with a tentative D call TRBD1 (6 bases). Trimming stripped 2 bases from V and 5 bases from J, with 10 bases between. The CDR3 length is 13 residues. CDR1 and CDR2 (germline): KGHSH, LQKENI. DNA for the CDR3: TGTGCCAGCTCACCAGGAACAGGGAACGAGCAGTACTTC. Residues: CASSPGTGNEQYF.

This clone appeared once. V gene TRBV15 combines with J gene TRBJ2-5, with 10 bases fitting TRBD1. CDR1 is LNHNV, CDR2 YYDKDF, per germline (reference sequence). Trimming removed 3 bases from V and 5 bases from J; junction bases left unmatched: 6. This CDR3 region has 15 residues. In DNA form, the CDR3 reads TGTGCCACCAGCAGTGACGACAGGGGGCTGGAGACCCAGTACTTC. It translates to CATSSDDRGLETQYF.

To note about this clone: The junction departs from germline at one end; a sequencing error may be responsible. This chain links TRBV7-3 with TRBJ2-1; 11 bases agree with TRBD2. The CDR3 spans 15 residues. Germline CDR1 and CDR2: SGHTA and FQGTGA. CDR3 protein: CASSVTSGSLYEQFF. In DNA form, the CDR3 reads TGTGCCAGCAGCGTAACTAGCGGGAGTTTATATGAGCAGTTCTTC. Combining the CDR3 with reference TRBV7-3 and TRBJ2-1 gives the whole variable domain GAGVSQTPSNKVTEKGKYVELRCDPISGHTALYWYRQSLGQGPEFLIYFQGTGAADDSGLPNDRFFAVRPEGSVSTLKIQRTERGDSAVYLCASSVTSGSLYEQFFGPGTRLTVL.

This sequence joins TRBV29-1 and TRBJ2-6; tentative D call: TRBD2 (5 bases). The germline gives CDR1 SQVTM, CDR2 ANQGSEA. With 6 bases removed from V and 0 bases from J, the gap between germline ends came to 9 bases. There are 14 residues in the CDR3. CDR3 residues: CSVPEVSGANVLTF. CDR3 DNA: TGCAGCGTACCGGAGGTCTCTGGGGCCAACGTCCTGACTTTC. The variable domain in full, with the rest retrieved from reference TRBV29-1 and TRBJ2-6, is SAVISQKPSRDICQRGTSLTIQCQVDSQVTMMFWYRQQPGQSLTLIATANQGSEATYESGFVIDKFPISRPNLTFSTLTVSNMSPEDSSIYLCSVPEVSGANVLTFGAGSRLTVL.

The rearrangement uses TRBV25-1 and TRBJ2-1; D possibly corresponds to TRBD2 (6 bases). Trimming left V 2 bases short and J 0 bases short, with 11 bases between. Germline CDR1 and CDR2: MGHDK and SYGVNS. The CDR3 covers 16 residues. CDR3 coding DNA: TGTGCCAGCAGTGAAGGCGGCGGGGCCTCCTACAATGAGCAGTTCTTC. Translation gives CASSEGGGASYNEQFF.

V and J are TRBV19 and TRBJ1-5; TRBD1 is a possible D gene (6 bases). The CDR3 is 19 residues long. Deletions cut 8 bases from V and 5 bases from J, with 31 bases between. Germline V lookup: CDR1 LNHDA, CDR2 SQIVND (reference sequence). CDR3 sequence (DNA): TGTGCCAGTGTCGACCGCTTCAGGACATTTCCCAGGGGTGATCAGCCCCAGCATTTT. It yields the protein CASVDRFRTFPRGDQPQHF.